This T cell receptor beta chain came from a study of cytomegalovirus exposure and HLA in healthy donors. Study-level points and caveats: Follow-up analysis seemed to connect common viral pathogens with several of the most significant clusters identified.

The PCR ran on 60 Vbeta and 13 Jbeta primers. Assay used: immunoSEQ multiplex PCR; TCRdb lists only in-frame clones, some missing. The profile shows under 150,000 clones, under 90% of them singletons. Nominally healthy donors provided the samples, though records likely missed some immune exposures. Details on this clone: What it binds is unknown.

Germline CDR1 MGHRA, CDR2 YSYEKL. Trimming pared 5 bases from V and 6 bases from J, leaving 20 bases between. The CDR3 is 16 residues long. The origin of this receptor is a woman in her 30s in good health and CMV-seronegative. This sequence joins TRBV4-1 and TRBJ1-5; a weak D match, TRBD1 (5 bases). Material for sequencing was PBMCs. The chain's CDR3 is CASSARVSGGTQPQHF. CDR3 DNA sequence: TGCGCCAGCAGCGCAAGGGTATCGGGGGGGACTCAGCCCCAGCATTTT.